A selection of T cell receptor beta chains follows, all from one sample in a study of blood T cell repertoires in COVID-19. Repertoires were generated with immunoSEQ multiplex PCR, while TCRdb's copy carries only in-frame clones and drops some. The data show 200,000 to 250,000 clones, under 85% seen once. Sequenced material: peripheral blood. The receptors shown here come from a young woman with COVID-19, enrolled during active disease. Both conserved end residues are part of each CDR3. D genes are given only for firm matches. Size is omitted from some rows. Given values are once, few, many or a class for expanded clones.

j_call v_call clone_size d_call cdr3_nt cdr3_aa
TRBJ2-2 TRBV3-1/TRBV3-2 - - TGTGCCAGCAGCCTTTACGGGACACACACCGGGGAGCTGTTTTTT CASSLYGTHTGELFF
TRBJ2-5 TRBV2 - TRBD1 TGTGCCAGCACCCTACAGGGGTGGGGGGAGACCCAGTACTTC CASTLQGWGETQYF
TRBJ1-1 TRBV27 - TRBD1 TGTGCCAGCAGTTTATCACAGGGGGACTTGAACACTGAAGCTTTCTTT CASSLSQGDLNTEAFF
TRBJ2-2 TRBV6-2/TRBV6-3 - - TGTGCCAGCAGTGGATGGACAGCCTTACCATCGAACACCGGGGAGCTGTTTTTT CASSGWTALPSNTGELFF
TRBJ1-5 TRBV19 - TRBD1 TGTGCCAGTAGTAACGGACAGGGGGCGAATCAGCCCCAGCATTTT CASSNGQGANQPQHF
TRBJ2-5 TRBV2 once - TGTGCTGAAGGACAGTTAGAGACCCAGTACTTC CAEGQLETQYF
TRBJ2-3 TRBV5-1 - - TGCGCCAGCAGCTTGGATATAGATACGCAGTATTTT CASSLDIDTQYF
TRBJ2-7 TRBV9 - - TGTGCCAGCAGCCCTGCATCAGGGTCCTCTGAGCAGTACTTC CASSPASGSSEQYF
TRBJ1-5 TRBV12-3/TRBV12-4 - - TGTGCCAGCAGCCTGGACAGAGTACAGCCCCAGCATTTT CASSLDRVQPQHF
TRBJ2-4 TRBV4-2 - - TGTGCCAGCAGCCAAGTCTCAATCCGGGATTCCCCTCTCAACATTCAGTACTTC CASSQVSIRDSPLNIQYF
TRBJ1-3 TRBV28 - - TGTGCCAGCAGTCTCGGTCGAGGAAACACCATATATTTT CASSLGRGNTIYF
TRBJ1-4 TRBV9 - TRBD1 TGTGCCAGCAGCCCCCGACAGGGTTCAGATGAAAAACTGTTTTTT CASSPRQGSDEKLFF
TRBJ1-3 TRBV5-5 once TRBD1 TGTGCCAGCTTGACAGGGAGCTCTGGAAACACCATATATTTT CASLTGSSGNTIYF
TRBJ2-3 TRBV7-9 - - TGTGCCAGCCTCGACCCAGGGGTCAGCACAGATACGCAGTATTTT CASLDPGVSTDTQYF
TRBJ1-4 TRBV7-9 - TRBD1 TGTGCCAGCACCTTTACAGGGGTGGCTAATGAAAAACTGTTTTTT CASTFTGVANEKLFF
TRBJ2-5 TRBV18 once - TGTGCCAGCTGCCGCCGTCGGCAAGAGACCCAGTACTTC CASCRRRQETQYF
TRBJ2-2 TRBV7-3 - TRBD1 TGTGCCAGCAGCTCCCTCGACAGGGCCGACACCGGGGAGCTGTTTTTT CASSSLDRADTGELFF
TRBJ2-5 TRBV5-1 once TRBD1 TGCGCCAGCAGCTTGGTCGGGACAGGCGGGGAGACCCAGTACTTC CASSLVGTGGETQYF
TRBJ1-1 TRBV19 - - TGTGCCAGTAGTATAGATTCCGCAGGGGACACTGAAGCTTTCTTT CASSIDSAGDTEAFF
TRBJ1-4 TRBV27 - - TGTGCCAGCAGTTACGACAGTACTAATGAAAAACTGTTTTTT CASSYDSTNEKLFF
TRBJ2-7 TRBV2 - - TGTGCCAGCGCCGGGGCCTACGAGCAGTACTTC CASAGAYEQYF
TRBJ2-7 TRBV27 - TRBD1 TGTGCCAGCAGTCCCCGGACAGGCCTCTCCTACGAGCAGTACTTC CASSPRTGLSYEQYF
TRBJ2-5 TRBV7-2 - - TGTGCCAGCAGCTTAGACGTCAGTCAGGGAGAGACCCAGTACTTC CASSLDVSQGETQYF
TRBJ2-7 TRBV7-6 - - TGTGCCAGCAGCCCCGACGGGTCCTCGAAGGACGAGCAGTACTTC CASSPDGSSKDEQYF
TRBJ2-7 TRBV10-3 once - TGTGCCATCAGTGAGTCTGAGACATCTAGCAACGAGCAGTACTTC CAISESETSSNEQYF
TRBJ1-2 TRBV9 - TRBD1 TGTGCCAGCAGTCCCAGGGGGTCTGGGCAGGGCTACACCTTC CASSPRGSGQGYTF
TRBJ1-5 TRBV7-2 - - TGTGCCAGCAGCACAAGCGTTCAAGGCGGTCAGCCCCAGCATTTT CASSTSVQGGQPQHF
TRBJ2-4 TRBV25-1 - TRBD1 TGTGCCAGCAGTGGACAGGGGATAGCCAAAAACATTCAGTACTTC CASSGQGIAKNIQYF
TRBJ1-2 TRBV27 - - TGTGCCAGCAGTTTATTGAGCAGTGGGAGCTATGGCTACACCTTC CASSLLSSGSYGYTF
TRBJ1-6 TRBV20-1 - - TGCAGTGCTAGAGACGGAGACCTGAAACACTTT CSARDGDLKHF
TRBJ1-6 TRBV27 - TRBD1 TGTGCCAGCAGTAGACAGGGCTCCTATAATTCACCCCTCCACTTT CASSRQGSYNSPLHF
TRBJ2-7 TRBV28 - TRBD1 TGTGCCAGCTTTCCCGGGACAGGGATCTACGAGCAGTACTTC CASFPGTGIYEQYF
TRBJ1-2 TRBV6-1 - - TGTGCCAGCAGTGACACAGATAACTATGGCTACACCTTC CASSDTDNYGYTF
TRBJ2-3 TRBV9 - TRBD2 TGTGCCAGCAGCCCCAGAGGGACTAGCGGCACAGATACGCAGTATTTT CASSPRGTSGTDTQYF
TRBJ1-2 TRBV4-2 - - TGTGCCAGCAGCCAAGTTGGAGGAGACTATGGCTACACCTTC CASSQVGGDYGYTF
TRBJ2-3 TRBV28 - - TGTGCCAGCAGTTTAATAGTGCGGGGAACGGACGATACGCAGTATTTT CASSLIVRGTDDTQYF
TRBJ1-1 TRBV29-1 - - TGCAGCGTTGAAAGAAGGGGATCAGGCACTGAAGCTTTCTTT CSVERRGSGTEAFF
TRBJ1-5 TRBV28 few TRBD1 TGTGCCAGCAGTCTACAGGGGTTCAATCAGCCCCAGCATTTT CASSLQGFNQPQHF
TRBJ2-7 TRBV5-1 few TRBD1 TGCGCCAGCAGCCCGGACAGGGCCTTGAGCGAGCAGTACTTC CASSPDRALSEQYF
TRBJ2-5 TRBV10-2 - - TGCGCCAGCAGTGGGGGGCGCGACAGCCTCGGGGCGGTAAAGACCCAGTACTTC CASSGGRDSLGAVKTQYF
TRBJ2-1 TRBV6-5 once TRBD2 TGTGCCAGCAGCGCCCTAGCGGGGAATTACAATGAGCAGTTCTTC CASSALAGNYNEQFF
TRBJ1-1 TRBV7-9 - TRBD1 TGTGCCAGCAGCTCGCCATGGACAGGGGCTATGAACACTGAAGCTTTCTTT CASSSPWTGAMNTEAFF
TRBJ1-5 TRBV5-6 - - TGTGCCAGCAGCTTAAGTGAGAAGCCTTACAATCAGCCCCAGCATTTT CASSLSEKPYNQPQHF
TRBJ2-3 TRBV7-9 few TRBD2 TGTGCCAGCAGCCGGACTAGCGGCACAGATACGCAGTATTTT CASSRTSGTDTQYF
TRBJ2-7 TRBV3-1/TRBV3-2 - - TGTGCCAGCGGAGGGACGTACTTC CASGGTYF
TRBJ1-4 TRBV5-1 - - TGCGCCAGCAGCTTTCTGAGTGGGAGCGAAAAACTGTTTTTT CASSFLSGSEKLFF
TRBJ2-1 TRBV29-1 - TRBD2 TGCAGCGTTGGCCCAGCGGGAGGGGGGTACAATGAGCAGTTCTTC CSVGPAGGGYNEQFF
TRBJ1-5 TRBV27 - - TGTGCCAGCAGTCCTCGGGGAGCTTATAGCAATCAGCCCCAGCATTTT CASSPRGAYSNQPQHF
TRBJ2-7 TRBV7-8 - TRBD1 TGTGCCAGCAGCTTAGAGTGGGGCGGGACAGGGGCCTACGAGCAGTACTTC CASSLEWGGTGAYEQYF
TRBJ2-1 TRBV6-6 once - TGTGCCAGCAGTCTGGGGAGCAATGAGCAGTTCTTC CASSLGSNEQFF
TRBJ2-2 TRBV10-3 - - TGTGCCATCAGTGAGTCCAGGGCGAACACCGGGGAGCTGTTTTTT CAISESRANTGELFF
TRBJ1-2 TRBV12-3/TRBV12-4 - - TGTGCCAGCAGCTTACTTTCTAACTATGGCTACACCTTC CASSLLSNYGYTF
TRBJ2-1 TRBV6-4 - TRBD2 TGTGCCAGCAGTGACTCCGGGACTAGCCTTAATGAGCAGTTCTTC CASSDSGTSLNEQFF
TRBJ1-2 TRBV28 - TRBD1 TGTGCCAGCAGTTTAGTGGGGACAGGGATGGGCTACACCTTC CASSLVGTGMGYTF
TRBJ2-5 TRBV28 - - TGTGCCAGCAGTTTATCACCGGGTCAGGGAGAGACCCAGTACTTC CASSLSPGQGETQYF
TRBJ1-5 TRBV27 - TRBD1 TGTGCCAGCAGTTTATCGGGACAGGCAGCTCAGCCCCAGCATTTT CASSLSGQAAQPQHF